The rows below give T cell receptor beta chains drawn from one sample of a study of T cell responses to AZD1222 COVID-19 vaccine. Repertoires were generated with immunoSEQ multiplex PCR, while TCRdb's copy carries only in-frame clones and drops some. The data contain about 140,000 clones, around 93% of them singletons. Here the sequenced sample was peripheral blood, taken on day 0 of AZD1222 vaccination. These TCRs come from an adult in good health. The CDR3 runs from the conserved cysteine through the conserved F or W. The order of the fields is J gene, clone size, V gene, D gene, CDR3 DNA, CDR3 protein. A D gene is named only where the DNA matches it firmly. Clone size appears in some rows only: once, few, many, or a class for an expanded clone.

TRBJ2-1,.,TRBV25-1,.,TGTGCCAGCAGTGATTGGGGCTCCTACAATGAGCAGTTCTTC,CASSDWGSYNEQFF
TRBJ1-4,.,TRBV7-6,.,TGTGCCAGCAGCTTCGACGATAAAGGGGGTGGTTTGATTACTAATGAAAAACTGTTTTTT,CASSFDDKGGGLITNEKLFF
TRBJ2-1,.,TRBV5-1,.,TGCGCCAGCAGCGCGGGACTCTACAATGAGCAGTTCTTC,CASSAGLYNEQFF
TRBJ2-2,.,TRBV9,.,TGTGCCAGCAGCCCGCGACAGTCCGGCGGGGAGCTGTTTTTT,CASSPRQSGGELFF
TRBJ2-5,.,TRBV19,.,TGTGCCAGTAGCCCCGGAATCAGGGGCGGGGAGACCCAGTACTTC,CASSPGIRGGETQYF
TRBJ2-7,.,TRBV23-1,TRBD2,TGCGCCAGCTCCTCCGGGGGGGCTCGTTACGAGCAGTACTTC,CASSSGGARYEQYF
TRBJ1-3,.,TRBV7-9,.,TGTGCCAGCAGCTTTCACAGAAACACCATATATTTT,CASSFHRNTIYF
TRBJ1-5,.,TRBV20-1,.,TGCAGTGCTAGTCGACAGGATAATCAGCCCCAGCATTTT,CSASRQDNQPQHF
TRBJ2-3,.,TRBV14,TRBD1,TGTGCCAGCAGCTCCCGGACAGGGGGCAGGACAGATACGCAGTATTTT,CASSSRTGGRTDTQYF
TRBJ1-2,.,TRBV7-8,.,TGTGCCAGCAGCCGACAGTCGTTATATGGCTACACCTTC,CASSRQSLYGYTF
TRBJ2-3,.,TRBV27,.,TGTGCCAGCAGTTTATCTGCCAGAGCAGATACGCAGTATTTT,CASSLSARADTQYF
TRBJ2-1,.,TRBV5-5,.,TGTGCCAGCAGCCACATTACCAGCGGCAATGAGCAGTTCTTC,CASSHITSGNEQFF
TRBJ2-1,once,TRBV5-4,.,TGTGCCAGCAGCTCGCAACTAGGGGGGCCTACCTACAATGAGCAGTTCTTC,CASSSQLGGPTYNEQFF
TRBJ1-1,.,TRBV2,.,TGTGCCAGCATGGGCCAGAGCGCTGAAGCTTTCTTT,CASMGQSAEAFF
TRBJ2-2,.,TRBV7-3,TRBD2,TGTGCCAGCACCTTTAGCGGGGCAGGATACACCGGGGAGCTGTTTTTT,CASTFSGAGYTGELFF
TRBJ2-2,.,TRBV30,.,TGTGCCTGGAGTGTACGTGTCACCGGGGAGCTGTTTTTT,CAWSVRVTGELFF
TRBJ1-5,once,TRBV3-1/TRBV3-2,.,TGTGCCAGCAGCCAAGTTGTGGGAAGCAATCAGCCCCAGCATTTT,CASSQVVGSNQPQHF
TRBJ1-2,.,TRBV23-1,.,TGCGCCAGCGGAGGACCGCTCTTTGACTACACCTTC,CASGGPLFDYTF
TRBJ1-1,.,TRBV11-3,TRBD1,TGTGCCAGCAGCTTAGTACCCCCAGGGGGCACTGAAGCTTTCTTT,CASSLVPPGGTEAFF
TRBJ1-4,.,TRBV6-1,.,TGTGCCAGCAGTGATAAGTCGGCAGGCGGGGACAAACTGTTTTTT,CASSDKSAGGDKLFF
TRBJ2-3,.,TRBV28,TRBD2,TGTGCCAGCAGTTTGCCTAGCGGGACTGGCACAGATACGCAGTATTTT,CASSLPSGTGTDTQYF
TRBJ1-2,once,TRBV28,.,TGTGCCAGCAGTTTCTCCAAGGAGTCTGGAGGGTATGGCTACACCTTC,CASSFSKESGGYGYTF
TRBJ1-1,.,TRBV7-2,.,TGTGCCAGCAGCTTAGACGGGTATTTTGAAGCTTTCTTT,CASSLDGYFEAFF
TRBJ2-1,.,TRBV4-3,TRBD2,TGCGCCAGCAGCCAAGAAGCGGGACTAGTTCACTACAATGAGCAGTTCTTC,CASSQEAGLVHYNEQFF
TRBJ2-4,.,TRBV5-1,.,TGCGCCAGCAGCTCAGACACCAAAAACATTCAGTACTTC,CASSSDTKNIQYF
TRBJ1-2,.,TRBV5-4,.,TGTGCCAGCAGCTATACCTATATAACCCCGGGACACCCTCTCTATGGCTACACCTTC,CASSYTYITPGHPLYGYTF
TRBJ2-7,.,TRBV9,.,TGTGCCAGCAGCGTAGGCCAGGGTGGGTACGAGCAGTACTTC,CASSVGQGGYEQYF
TRBJ2-1,.,TRBV7-3,.,TGTGCCAGCACCCCTGCCGGATTCAACTACAATGAGCAGTTCTTC,CASTPAGFNYNEQFF
TRBJ2-3,.,TRBV12-3/TRBV12-4,.,TGTGCCAGCAGCTCGGAGCTAACAGATACGCAGTATTTT,CASSSELTDTQYF
TRBJ2-3,.,TRBV6-5,.,TGTGCCAGCAGCTCGGGGATTACGCAGTATTTT,CASSSGITQYF
TRBJ2-1,.,TRBV4-1,TRBD2,TGCGCCAGCAGGGACTGGCGGGGGGTTGACAATGAGCAGTTCTTC,CASRDWRGVDNEQFF
TRBJ1-2,.,TRBV27,.,TGTGCCAGCAGTTCAGGGGTCGGCTACACCTTC,CASSSGVGYTF
TRBJ2-2,.,TRBV10-1,TRBD2,TGCCCCAGCAGTGGGGGGGTGAGGACCGGGGAGCTGTTTTTT,CPSSGGVRTGELFF
TRBJ1-4,.,TRBV11-3,.,TGTGCCAGCAGCCCAGGGGCGGGACGGCTGAATGAAAAACTGTTTTTT,CASSPGAGRLNEKLFF
TRBJ1-6,.,TRBV21-1,.,TGTGCCTCTCCCTCGGGGCGGACAGCTAATTCACCCCTCCACTTT,CASPSGRTANSPLHF
TRBJ2-5,.,TRBV5-1,.,TGCGCCAGCAGCTTGGGTACCCGGGAGACCCAGTACTTC,CASSLGTRETQYF
TRBJ2-2,.,TRBV7-2,TRBD2,TGTGCCAGCAGCTTAGCGCTACTAGCGGGAGGGTATAACACCGGGGAGCTGTTTTTT,CASSLALLAGGYNTGELFF
TRBJ1-3,.,TRBV18,.,TGTGCCAGCTCACAGACTGAAGGACCTGGAAACACCATATATTTT,CASSQTEGPGNTIYF
TRBJ1-4,.,TRBV6-1,TRBD1,TGTGCCAGCAGTGAACTGACAGGGGGAAGGACTAATGAAAAACTGTTTTTT,CASSELTGGRTNEKLFF
TRBJ2-2,.,TRBV27,.,TGTGCCAGCAGTATCTACAGGGTCCTGAGTAAGAACACCGGGGAGCTGTTTTTT,CASSIYRVLSKNTGELFF
TRBJ2-5,.,TRBV5-1,.,TGCGCCAGCAGCTTGGCGGGTAGGGAGACCCAGTACTTC,CASSLAGRETQYF
TRBJ2-3,.,TRBV4-2,.,TGTGCCAGCAGCCTCAGCTTCACAGATACGCAGTATTTT,CASSLSFTDTQYF
TRBJ1-5,.,TRBV27,.,TGTGCCAGCAGTTTTTTGGGGGCCCATGATCAGCCCCAGCATTTT,CASSFLGAHDQPQHF
TRBJ2-3,.,TRBV7-3,.,TGTGCCAGCAGGTCCAGGGGGAGGCGTACAGATACGCAGTATTTT,CASRSRGRRTDTQYF
TRBJ2-1,.,TRBV21-1,.,TGTGCCAGCCGTAGTAGCGGGAGGCCTAGCTCGGGGAATGAGCAGTTCTTC,CASRSSGRPSSGNEQFF
TRBJ1-6,.,TRBV27,TRBD1,TGTGCCAGCAGTGGTCTCCGGGACAGACGAGCACCCCTCCACTTT,CASSGLRDRRAPLHF
TRBJ1-5,.,TRBV6-2/TRBV6-3,.,TGTGCCAGCAGTAGAGGACGGTATAGCAATCAGCCCCAGCATTTT,CASSRGRYSNQPQHF
TRBJ2-7,.,TRBV25-1,.,TGTGCCAGCAGTGAGGGGGCGACCTACTACGAGCAGTACTTC,CASSEGATYYEQYF
TRBJ1-1,.,TRBV11-3,.,TGTGCCAGCAGCTTTCACGCGGGGAACGCTTTCTTT,CASSFHAGNAFF
TRBJ1-2,.,TRBV29-1,TRBD1,TGCAGCGTTGAGACAGGGGCGCTGGGTTATGGCTACACCTTC,CSVETGALGYGYTF
TRBJ2-3,few,TRBV6-2/TRBV6-3,.,TGTGCCAGCAGTTACTCTTCAGGGGTCCCCACGCAGTATTTT,CASSYSSGVPTQYF
TRBJ2-6,.,TRBV5-1,.,TGCGCCAGCAGCTTGGGAGGGGCCGGGGCCAACGTCCTGACTTTC,CASSLGGAGANVLTF
TRBJ1-3,.,TRBV6-5,.,TGTGCCAGCGGTTCCGGGGGGTCTGGAAACACCATATATTTT,CASGSGGSGNTIYF
TRBJ2-1,once,TRBV7-3,TRBD1,TGTGCCAGCAGCGCCAGGGGGTACGACAATGAGCAGTTCTTC,CASSARGYDNEQFF
TRBJ2-3,.,TRBV5-1,.,TGCGCCAGCGGCTTGGACGCTACCGGGGGTACAGATACGCAGTATTTT,CASGLDATGGTDTQYF
TRBJ1-1,.,TRBV27,.,TGTGCCAGCAGTTTATGGGGGGCCTACACTGAAGCTTTCTTT,CASSLWGAYTEAFF
TRBJ1-6,.,TRBV2,.,TGTGCCAGCAGTGGGTTGGCGGTCAATTCACCCCTCCACTTT,CASSGLAVNSPLHF
TRBJ2-4,.,TRBV5-5,.,TGTGCCAGCAGCCCAGGTACTAGCTCATCTGCCAACATTCAGTACTTC,CASSPGTSSSANIQYF
TRBJ2-3,.,TRBV14,TRBD2,TGTGCCAGCCCCCTTTATTTTCGGGGAGGGTACACAGATACGCAGTATTTT,CASPLYFRGGYTDTQYF